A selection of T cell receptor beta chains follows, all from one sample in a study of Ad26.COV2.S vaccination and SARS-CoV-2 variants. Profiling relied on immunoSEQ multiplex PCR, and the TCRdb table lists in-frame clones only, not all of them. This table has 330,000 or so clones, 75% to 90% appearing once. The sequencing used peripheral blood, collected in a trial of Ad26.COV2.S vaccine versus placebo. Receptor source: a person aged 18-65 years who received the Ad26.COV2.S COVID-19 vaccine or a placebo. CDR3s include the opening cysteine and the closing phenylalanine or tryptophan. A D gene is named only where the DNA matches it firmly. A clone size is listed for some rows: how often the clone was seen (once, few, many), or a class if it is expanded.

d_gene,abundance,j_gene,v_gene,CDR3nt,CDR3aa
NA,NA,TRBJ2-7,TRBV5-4,TGTGCCACCTCCGGGACAAATTCCTACGAGCAGTACTTC,CATSGTNSYEQYF
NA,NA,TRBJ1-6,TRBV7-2,TGTGCCAGCAGCTCGGACGGCGAAACCCTCCACTTT,CASSSDGETLHF
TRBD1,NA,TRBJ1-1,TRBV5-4,TGTGCCAGCAGCCCCGGGACAGGTGAGGCAGGAACTGAAGCTTTCTTT,CASSPGTGEAGTEAFF
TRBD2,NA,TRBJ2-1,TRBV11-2,TGTGCCAGTACGGGACTAGTTCAGTTCTTC,CASTGLVQFF
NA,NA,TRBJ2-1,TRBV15,TGTGCCACCAGCAGAGATGCGGGGTCTGGGAATGAGCAGTTCTTC,CATSRDAGSGNEQFF
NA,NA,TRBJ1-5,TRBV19,TGTGCCAGTAGCCCGACAGAAATCAATCAGCCCCAGCATTTT,CASSPTEINQPQHF
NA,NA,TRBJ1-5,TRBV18,TGTGCCAGCTCGAGAAGTAGGCAGGTCAATCAGCCCCAGCATTTT,CASSRSRQVNQPQHF
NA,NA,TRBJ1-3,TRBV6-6,TGTGCCAGCAGTCCGACCGTGGGCAGCTCTGGAAACACCATATATTTT,CASSPTVGSSGNTIYF
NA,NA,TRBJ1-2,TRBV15,TGTGCCACCATGTATGGTTTCGGCGACAGTGCCAAGAGGAGCTATGGCTACACCTTC,CATMYGFGDSAKRSYGYTF
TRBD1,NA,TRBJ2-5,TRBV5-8,TGTGCCAGCAGCTGGGGACAGATACAAGAGACCCAGTACTTC,CASSWGQIQETQYF
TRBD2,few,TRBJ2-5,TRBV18,TGTGCCAGCTCTACCGGACTAGCCAAAGAGACCCAGTACTTC,CASSTGLAKETQYF
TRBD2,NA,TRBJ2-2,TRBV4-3,TGCGCCAGCAGCCCCTCCTTAGGGTTTAGCGGGAGAGTAGGCGGGGAGCTGTTTTTT,CASSPSLGFSGRVGGELFF
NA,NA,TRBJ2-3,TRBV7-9,TGTGCCAGCAGCTTAGCGACTAGCACAGATACGCAGTATTTT,CASSLATSTDTQYF
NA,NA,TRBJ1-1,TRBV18,TGTGCCAGCTCACCCCAGGGCTCGAACACTGAAGCTTTCTTT,CASSPQGSNTEAFF
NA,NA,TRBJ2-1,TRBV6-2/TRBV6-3,TGTGCCAGCAGTGACCAATCCTACAATGAGCAGTTCTTC,CASSDQSYNEQFF
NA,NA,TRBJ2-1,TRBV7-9,TGTGCCAGCAGCCTACCGGGTCTCAGAGGGGTGCAGTTCTTC,CASSLPGLRGVQFF
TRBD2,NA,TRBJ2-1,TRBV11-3,TGTGCCAGCAGCCTAGAGACCCGCACTAGCGGGGGCTACAATGAGCAGTTCTTC,CASSLETRTSGGYNEQFF
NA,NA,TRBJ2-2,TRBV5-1,TGCGCCAGCAGCCTGGGAATGGGTACGAACACCGGGGAGCTGTTTTTT,CASSLGMGTNTGELFF
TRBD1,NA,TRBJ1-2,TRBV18,TGTGCCAGCTCACAGGGACAGGGCGGGCCCTATGGCTACACCTTC,CASSQGQGGPYGYTF
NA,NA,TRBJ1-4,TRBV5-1,TGCGCCAGCAGCTGGGGTACGGGGACTTCTAATGAAAAACTGTTTTTT,CASSWGTGTSNEKLFF
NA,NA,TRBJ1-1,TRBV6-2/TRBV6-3,TGTGCCAGCAGTTACTCACAGGCGGAAGCTTTCTTT,CASSYSQAEAFF
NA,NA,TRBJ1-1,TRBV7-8,TGTGCCAGCAGCTTAGAACTGGCGCTTGAAGCTTTCTTT,CASSLELALEAFF
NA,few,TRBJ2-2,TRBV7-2,TGTGCCAGCAGCTTAATGGTGGGCGCCGGGGAGCTGTTTTTT,CASSLMVGAGELFF
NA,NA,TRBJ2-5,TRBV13,TGTGCCAGCAGCTTACGTAGAAGGGGAGAGACCCAGTACTTC,CASSLRRRGETQYF
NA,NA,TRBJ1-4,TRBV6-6,TGTGCCAGCAGTTACCCGGGAGGAGAGGTCGGAAGAAAACTGTTTTTT,CASSYPGGEVGRKLFF
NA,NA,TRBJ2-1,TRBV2,TGTGCCAGCCTCCCTGAGTTGTTTAACAATGAGCAGTTCTTC,CASLPELFNNEQFF
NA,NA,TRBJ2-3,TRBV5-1,TGCGCCAGCAGGGGGGACGGCACAGATACGCAGTATTTT,CASRGDGTDTQYF
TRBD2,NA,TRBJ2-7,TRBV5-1,TGCGCCAGCAGCCCAGAGGGAGGGATCTACGAGCAGTACTTC,CASSPEGGIYEQYF
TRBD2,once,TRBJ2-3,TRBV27,TGTGCCAGCAGAACTACCGGGACTACCGAGTATTTT,CASRTTGTTEYF
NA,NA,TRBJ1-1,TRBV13,TGTGCCAGCAGCTTAGGCGACAGCACCTACACTGAAGCTTTCTTT,CASSLGDSTYTEAFF
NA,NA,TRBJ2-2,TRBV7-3,TGTGCCAGCAGCCCCGCGACGAACACCGGGGAGCTGTTTTTT,CASSPATNTGELFF
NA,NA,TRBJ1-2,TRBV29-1,TGCAGCGTTGAAGTTCTGGGTGGCTACACCTTC,CSVEVLGGYTF
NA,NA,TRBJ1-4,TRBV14,TGTGCCAGCAGCCAAGGACTTAATGAAAAACTGTTTTTT,CASSQGLNEKLFF
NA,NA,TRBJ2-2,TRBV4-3,TGCGCCAGCGGTTACACCGGGGAGCTGTTTTTT,CASGYTGELFF
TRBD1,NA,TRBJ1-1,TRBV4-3,TGCGCCAGCAGCCAAGGAATTACAGGGGGAAGGACTGAAGCTTTCTTT,CASSQGITGGRTEAFF
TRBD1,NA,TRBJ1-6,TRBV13,TGTGCCAGCAGCCAACGGACAGGGACGGTTGTGGGACCCCTCCACTTT,CASSQRTGTVVGPLHF
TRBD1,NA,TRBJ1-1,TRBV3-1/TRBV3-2,TGTGCCAGCAGCCACCCCGGGACAGTGGGAGCTGAAGCTTTCTTT,CASSHPGTVGAEAFF
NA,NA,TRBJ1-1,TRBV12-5,TGTGCTAGTGGTTTGGTAGGTAATACGAACACTGAAGCTTTCTTT,CASGLVGNTNTEAFF
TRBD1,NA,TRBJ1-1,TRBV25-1,TGTGCCAGCAGTGACAGGGGGCCAAACACTGAAGCTTTCTTT,CASSDRGPNTEAFF
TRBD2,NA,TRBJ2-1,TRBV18,TGTGCCAGCTCAGGACTAGCGGGAAGGGCCTACAATGAGCAGTTCTTC,CASSGLAGRAYNEQFF
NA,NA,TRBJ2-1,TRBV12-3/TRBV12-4,TGTGCCACCCAGCTGGGGGGATACAATGAGCAGTTCTTC,CATQLGGYNEQFF
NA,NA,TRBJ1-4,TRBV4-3,TGCGCCAGCAGCCCTGACCGCAAGCCTGAAAAACTGTTTTTT,CASSPDRKPEKLFF
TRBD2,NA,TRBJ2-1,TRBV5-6,TGTGCCAGCAGACCCCGTCTAGCGGCCTACAATGAGCAGTTCTTC,CASRPRLAAYNEQFF
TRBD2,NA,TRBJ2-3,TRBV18,TGTGCCAGCTCACCCAGACTAGCGGGAAGCACAGATACGCAGTATTTT,CASSPRLAGSTDTQYF
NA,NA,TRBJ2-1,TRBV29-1,TGCAGCGCCTGTCTCGGTGCCGGGACACCCTACAATGAGCAGTTCTTC,CSACLGAGTPYNEQFF
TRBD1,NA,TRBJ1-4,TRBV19,TGTGCCAGTAGTTGGACAGGGAGATCTGAAAAACTGTTTTTT,CASSWTGRSEKLFF
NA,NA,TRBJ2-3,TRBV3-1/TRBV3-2,TGTGCCAGCAGCCAAGGCCCCTCCAGCACAGATACGCAGTATTTT,CASSQGPSSTDTQYF
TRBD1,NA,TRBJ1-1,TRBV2,TGTGCCAGCACCGTCCCGGGACAGGGATCGAACACTGAAGCTTTCTTT,CASTVPGQGSNTEAFF
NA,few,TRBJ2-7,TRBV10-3,TGTGCCATCAGTGAGCTCAGCTACGAGCAGTACTTC,CAISELSYEQYF
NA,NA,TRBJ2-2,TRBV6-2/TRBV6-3,TGTGCCAGCAGTTATACGAACACCGGGGAGCTGTTTTTT,CASSYTNTGELFF
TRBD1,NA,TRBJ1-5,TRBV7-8,TGTGCCAGCAGCTTAACAGGGGGATGGTATCAGCCCCAGCATTTT,CASSLTGGWYQPQHF
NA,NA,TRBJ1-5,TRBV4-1,TGCGCCAGCAGCCAAGAGGGACCCTTTGCGGCCCAGCATTTT,CASSQEGPFAAQHF
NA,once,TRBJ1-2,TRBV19,TGTGCCAGTAGTACGGACGGTACCTCTAACTATGGCTACACCTTC,CASSTDGTSNYGYTF
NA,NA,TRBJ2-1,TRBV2,TGTGCCAGCAGTGAAGAAGCCATTGCTGAGCAGTTCTTC,CASSEEAIAEQFF
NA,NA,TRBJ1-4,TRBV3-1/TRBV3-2,TGTGCCAGCAGCCTCCCCCCTGACAGGCTGAATGAAAAACTGTTTTTT,CASSLPPDRLNEKLFF
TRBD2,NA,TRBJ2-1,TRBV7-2,TGTGCCAGCAGTCTAACCGGGGACTACTACAATGAGCAGTTCTTC,CASSLTGDYYNEQFF
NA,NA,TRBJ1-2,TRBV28,TGTGCCAGCAGTTTGATCCAGGGCTATGGCTACACCTTC,CASSLIQGYGYTF
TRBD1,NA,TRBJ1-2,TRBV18,TGTGCCAGCTCACCACCGACAGGGAACTATGGCTACACCTTC,CASSPPTGNYGYTF
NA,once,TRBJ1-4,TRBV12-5,TGTGCTAGTGGTTTGGTACTGGGGGGCGCGGAGTTCAATGAAAAACTGTTTTTT,CASGLVLGGAEFNEKLFF